The source of this T cell receptor beta chain is a study of shared clonotypes between healthy human individuals. Study-wide results and limits: Clonotype sharing among donors was thought likely to change with sequencing depth.

At the deep level, the assay was run. In the sorted-subset replicate PCRs, approximately 200 ng DNA, roughly 30,000 T cell genomes, was used. The table came from immunoSEQ multiplex PCR; TCRdb's copy has only in-frame clones and leaves some out. The sample includes around 2,000,000 clones, about 93% of them seen just once. Cells designated naive CD8 were CD45RO-negative and were positively selected for CCR7, with terminally differentiated effector memory CD45RA+ cells excluded. This CDR3 comprises 15 residues. V was shortened by 5 bases and J by 0 bases, with 14 bases between the two germline ends. The germline CDR1 and CDR2 sequences are MDHEN and SYDVKM. About this clone itself: Its antigen is currently unknown.

The clonotype comes from a young man in good health. Some clones in this sample may be carry-over from other donors' samples. The J gene is TRBJ2-7, the V gene TRBV28, with D perhaps given as TRBD1 or TRBD2 (6 bases each). Sequencing was carried out using naive CD8+ T cells from PBMCs. As DNA, the CDR3 is TGTGCCAGCAGTCCCCTGGGGGGCAACTCCTACGAGCAGTACTTC. Translated, it gives CASSPLGGNSYEQYF.